The clone carrying this TCR beta chain was counted between two and nine times. Unique molecular identifiers were used in preparing the TCRbeta library. One entry per CDR3 protein results from TCRdb running MiXCR on the PCR reads. The sample carries about 870,000 distinct CDR3 sequences, 16% recorded once. The source of the sample is a study of T-cell reconstitution after alpha-beta-depleted transplantation in children. The germline V gene encodes CDR1 SGHAT and CDR2 FQNNGV. V lost 0 bases and J 11 bases, leaving 19 bases between the germline ends. The CDR3 is made up of 15 amino acids. Sequencing was performed on PBMCs, mostly from graft donor cells, taken 360 days after TCRalphabeta/CD19-depleted stem cell transplant. The chain joins TRBV11-2 to TRBJ1-1; possibly TRBD1 for D (6 bases). This receptor was obtained from a male patient younger than 18 who had a stem cell transplant for acute lymphoblastic leukemia, so the T cells may come from the graft donor. CDR3 amino acids: CASSLDLRGGYGAFF. The DNA for the CDR3 is TGTGCCAGCAGCTTAGATCTGAGGGGGGGCTACGGGGCTTTCTTT.